This is a list of T cell receptor beta chains from one sample in a study of blood T cell repertoires in COVID-19. The table came from immunoSEQ multiplex PCR; TCRdb's copy has only in-frame clones and leaves some out. Found here are tens of thousands of clones, over 75% of them singletons; the top ten hold over 1%. Sequencing was carried out using peripheral blood. Every receptor here comes from a woman aged 40 to 49 with acute or convalescent COVID-19. The CDR3 runs from the conserved cysteine through the conserved F or W. D genes are given only for firm matches. For some rows the clone size is stated as once, few or many, or as a class when expanded; others skip it.

V gene	clone size	D gene	J gene	CDR3 protein	CDR3 DNA
TRBV19	-	TRBD1	TRBJ1-1	CASTRTGTLNTEAFF	TGTGCCAGTACCCGGACAGGAACCTTGAACACTGAAGCTTTCTTT
TRBV4-1	-	TRBD1	TRBJ2-7	CASSQVQGRGLREQYF	TGCGCCAGCAGCCAAGTACAGGGCAGGGGGCTAAGGGAGCAGTACTTC
TRBV7-9	-	TRBD2	TRBJ2-1	CASSHWTSGGFYNEQFF	TGTGCCAGCAGCCATTGGACTAGCGGGGGATTCTACAATGAGCAGTTCTTC
TRBV28	-	TRBD1	TRBJ1-4	CASSSPGQGYEKLFF	TGTGCCAGCAGTTCCCCGGGACAGGGTTATGAAAAACTGTTTTTT
TRBV6-2/TRBV6-3	-	TRBD1	TRBJ1-4	CASSGPGGKLFF	TGTGCCAGCAGCGGCCCAGGGGGAAAACTGTTTTTT
TRBV5-6	-	-	TRBJ1-5	CASSFSRVGNQPQHF	TGTGCCAGCAGCTTCTCACGGGTCGGCAATCAGCCCCAGCATTTT
TRBV9	-	TRBD1	TRBJ1-5	CASSEGQGYDQPQHF	TGTGCCAGCAGCGAGGGACAGGGATACGATCAGCCCCAGCATTTT
TRBV4-1	-	-	TRBJ2-7	CASSPPGVSYEQYF	TGCGCCAGCAGCCCTCCCGGGGTATCCTACGAGCAGTACTTC
TRBV24-1	-	-	TRBJ2-7	CATSESGAYEQYF	TGTGCCACCAGTGAGTCCGGGGCCTACGAGCAGTACTTC
TRBV5-1	-	TRBD1	TRBJ2-1	CASSLRQGAYNEQFF	TGCGCCAGCAGCTTGAGGCAGGGGGCTTACAATGAGCAGTTCTTC
TRBV2	-	TRBD2	TRBJ2-7	CASRGGRLTYEQYF	TGTGCCAGCAGGGGGGGGAGGCTTACCTACGAGCAGTACTTC
TRBV30	once	-	TRBJ2-2	CAWSRQNTGELFF	TGTGCCTGGAGTCGACAGAACACCGGGGAGCTGTTTTTT
TRBV14	once	TRBD1	TRBJ2-2	CASSLRQGVNTGELFF	TGTGCCAGCAGCCTCCGACAGGGGGTGAACACCGGGGAGCTGTTTTTT
TRBV7-8	-	-	TRBJ2-7	CASSLAGGLALSYEQYF	TGTGCCAGCAGCTTAGCGGGGGGACTGGCCCTCTCCTACGAGCAGTACTTC
TRBV20-1	-	TRBD1	TRBJ1-2	CSASGQGVFYGYTF	TGCAGTGCTAGTGGACAGGGTGTTTTTTATGGCTACACCTTC
TRBV11-2	-	-	TRBJ1-1	CASSLETANTEAFF	TGTGCCAGCAGCTTAGAGACAGCGAACACTGAAGCTTTCTTT
TRBV19	-	TRBD1	TRBJ2-1	CASSPGGTGAGNEQFF	TGTGCCAGTAGCCCTGGAGGGACAGGGGCGGGAAATGAGCAGTTCTTC
TRBV5-1	-	-	TRBJ2-7	CASSLDGSVNEQYF	TGCGCCAGCAGCTTGGACGGGAGTGTCAACGAGCAGTACTTC
TRBV2	-	TRBD1	TRBJ2-1	CAIWGQGARQEQFF	TGTGCCATCTGGGGACAGGGGGCGCGTCAGGAGCAGTTCTTC
TRBV29-1	once	-	TRBJ1-5	CSVADSNQPQHF	TGCAGCGTGGCAGATAGCAATCAGCCCCAGCATTTT
TRBV10-2	-	-	TRBJ2-1	CASSPDGSGSYNEQFF	TGCGCCAGCAGTCCTGACGGTAGCGGCTCCTACAATGAGCAGTTCTTC
TRBV10-1	-	-	TRBJ2-5	CASSNRAGETQYF	TGCGCCAGCAGCAACAGGGCCGGAGAGACCCAGTACTTC
TRBV27	-	TRBD1	TRBJ1-4	CASRKQGESNEKLFF	TGTGCCAGCAGAAAACAGGGGGAATCTAATGAAAAACTGTTTTTT
TRBV5-1	-	-	TRBJ2-2	CASALGSTGELFF	TGCGCCAGCGCCCTAGGTTCCACCGGGGAGCTGTTTTTT